A selection of T cell receptor beta chains follows, all from one sample in a study of metastatic and nonmetastatic thyroid tumors. TCRdb called clones again from the PCR reads with MiXCR. This table has under 20,000 clones, roughly 15% appearing once. Source material: blood. The receptors originated from a male donor with papillary thyroid cancer or a benign thyroid nodule (not recorded which). Some clones in this sample may be carry-over from other donors' samples. Both conserved end residues are part of each CDR3. The order of the fields is V gene, D gene, clone size, J gene, CDR3 length, CDR3 protein, CDR3 DNA. A D gene is named only where the DNA matches it firmly. The size field is filled for only some rows; it gives once, few, many or a size class.

V gene: TRBV9; D gene: TRBD2; clone size: many; J gene: TRBJ2-5; CDR3 length: 15; CDR3 protein: CASSVAGGRAETQYF; CDR3 DNA: TGTGCCAGCAGCGTAGCCGGCGGGAGGGCTGAGACCCAGTACTTC
V gene: TRBV11-2; D gene: TRBD1; clone size: -; J gene: TRBJ1-5; CDR3 length: 19; CDR3 protein: CASSLQYLWGRGSVQPQHF; CDR3 DNA: TGTGCCAGCAGCTTACAGTATCTGTGGGGCAGGGGGTCTGTTCAGCCCCAGCATTTT
V gene: TRBV5-1; D gene: -; clone size: medium-sized; J gene: TRBJ1-3; CDR3 length: 15; CDR3 protein: CASSFGGFGGNTIYF; CDR3 DNA: TGCGCCAGCAGCTTTGGGGGATTTGGAGGAAACACCATATATTTT
V gene: TRBV6-1; D gene: -; clone size: many; J gene: TRBJ1-3; CDR3 length: 11; CDR3 protein: CASRLGNTIYF; CDR3 DNA: TGTGCCAGCAGACTTGGAAACACCATATATTTT
V gene: TRBV4-2; D gene: -; clone size: medium-sized; J gene: TRBJ1-2; CDR3 length: 11; CDR3 protein: CASSQRYGYTF; CDR3 DNA: TGTGCCAGCAGCCAACGGTATGGCTACACCTTC
V gene: TRBV6-1; D gene: -; clone size: many; J gene: TRBJ2-7; CDR3 length: 14; CDR3 protein: CASSEGTWIYEQYF; CDR3 DNA: TGTGCCAGCAGTGAAGGGACTTGGATCTACGAGCAGTACTTC
V gene: TRBV6-2/TRBV6-3; D gene: TRBD1; clone size: many; J gene: TRBJ1-1; CDR3 length: 16; CDR3 protein: CASSYTTGGAKTEAFF; CDR3 DNA: TGTGCCAGCAGTTACACTACAGGGGGCGCGAAAACTGAAGCTTTCTTT
V gene: TRBV19; D gene: TRBD1; clone size: many; J gene: TRBJ2-7; CDR3 length: 14; CDR3 protein: CASSTGGPLYEQYF; CDR3 DNA: TGTGCCAGTAGTACAGGGGGCCCTCTCTACGAGCAGTACTTC
V gene: TRBV6-1; D gene: -; clone size: many; J gene: TRBJ2-5; CDR3 length: 12; CDR3 protein: CASSTQEETQYF; CDR3 DNA: TGTGCCAGCAGTACACAAGAAGAGACCCAGTACTTC
V gene: TRBV25-1; D gene: -; clone size: many; J gene: TRBJ2-7; CDR3 length: 13; CDR3 protein: CASSGDLGLEQYF; CDR3 DNA: TGTGCCAGCAGCGGGGACCTGGGTCTTGAGCAGTACTTC
V gene: TRBV24-1; D gene: -; clone size: many; J gene: TRBJ2-1; CDR3 length: 13; CDR3 protein: CATSYGSPNEQFF; CDR3 DNA: TGTGCCACCAGTTACGGGAGTCCCAATGAGCAGTTCTTC
V gene: TRBV7-3; D gene: TRBD2; clone size: -; J gene: TRBJ2-3; CDR3 length: 14; CDR3 protein: CASSLGLAKDTQYF; CDR3 DNA: TGTGCCAGCAGCTTGGGACTAGCAAAAGATACGCAGTATTTT
V gene: TRBV5-4; D gene: -; clone size: -; J gene: TRBJ2-4; CDR3 length: 14; CDR3 protein: CASSCGWGSDIQYF; CDR3 DNA: TGTGCCAGCAGCTGTGGGTGGGGCTCGGACATTCAGTACTTC
V gene: TRBV20-1; D gene: -; clone size: many; J gene: TRBJ1-3; CDR3 length: 16; CDR3 protein: CSARGEQVISGNTIYF; CDR3 DNA: TGCAGTGCTAGAGGAGAACAGGTTATCTCTGGAAACACCATATATTTT